This T cell receptor (beta chain) originates from a study of T cell responses to AZD1222 COVID-19 vaccine. Study observations and caveats: Nearly half of spike-specific TCRs reportedly go after variant regions that carry no mutations.

Points on this clone: Its antigen remains unidentified.

Assay: immunoSEQ multiplex PCR; the TCRdb copy retains only in-frame clones and omits some. The sample contains nearly 90,000 clones, approximately 85% of which appear only once. The CDR3 is 15 amino acids. The V gene's germline CDR1 is SGHRS and CDR2 YFSETQ. Trimming took 4 bases from V and 5 from J, leaving 16 bases between them. The chain couples TRBV5-1 to TRBJ2-1; possible D gene TRBD1, 6 bases. The material sequenced was peripheral blood, taken on day 0 of AZD1222 vaccination. The TCR originated in an adult in good health. CDR3 in DNA: TGCGCCAGCAGCCCGCAGGGGAGAAGGGACAATGAGCAGTTCTTC. Translated: CASSPQGRRDNEQFF. The full variable domain, with the rest looked up from reference TRBV5-1 and TRBJ2-1, is KAGVTQTPRYLIKTRGQQVTLSCSPISGHRSVSWYQQTPGQGLQFLFEYFSETQRNKGNFPGRFSGRQFSNSRSEMNVSTLELGDSALYLCASSPQGRRDNEQFFGPGTRLTVL.